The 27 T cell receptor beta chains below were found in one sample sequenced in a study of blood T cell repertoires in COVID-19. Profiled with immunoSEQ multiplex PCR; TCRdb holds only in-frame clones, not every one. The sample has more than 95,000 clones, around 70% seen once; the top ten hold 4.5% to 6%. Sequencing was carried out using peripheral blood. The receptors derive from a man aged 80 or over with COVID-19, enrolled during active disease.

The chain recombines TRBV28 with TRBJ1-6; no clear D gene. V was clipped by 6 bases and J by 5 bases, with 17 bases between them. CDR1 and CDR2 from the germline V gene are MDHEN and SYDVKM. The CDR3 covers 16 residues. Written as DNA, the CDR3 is TGTGCCAGCAGACCCAAAATTGGAGGGAATAATTCACCCCTCCACTTT. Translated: CASRPKIGGNNSPLHF.

This CDR3 reads CASSYPSSGQETQYF. CDR3 nucleotide sequence: TGTGCCAGCAGTTACCCGAGTAGCGGGCAAGAGACCCAGTACTTC. This rearrangement joins TRBV6-2 or TRBV6-3 to TRBJ2-5, with TRBD2 identical over 7 bases. Germline V gives CDR1 MNHEY, CDR2 SVGEGT. The CDR3 length is 15 residues. Trimming cost V 2 bases and J 2 bases; bases outside gene matches: 5.

The CDR3 DNA follows: TGTGCCAGCAGCGCTTCCCCTATGACAGGGCTGCATGGCTACACCTTC. Encoded protein: CASSASPMTGLHGYTF. This chain links TRBV9 with TRBJ1-2; 7 bases match TRBD1. The germline gives CDR1 SGDLS, CDR2 YYNGEE. V lost 3 bases and J lost 6; bases outside the gene matches: 14. The CDR3 covers 16 residues.

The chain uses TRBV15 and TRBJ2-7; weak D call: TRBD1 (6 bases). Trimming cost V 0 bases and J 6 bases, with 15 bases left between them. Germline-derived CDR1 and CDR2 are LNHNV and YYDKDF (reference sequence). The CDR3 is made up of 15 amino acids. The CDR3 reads CATSRDLPWGLEQYF. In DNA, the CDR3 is TGTGCCACCAGCAGAGATCTCCCTTGGGGGCTCGAGCAGTACTTC.

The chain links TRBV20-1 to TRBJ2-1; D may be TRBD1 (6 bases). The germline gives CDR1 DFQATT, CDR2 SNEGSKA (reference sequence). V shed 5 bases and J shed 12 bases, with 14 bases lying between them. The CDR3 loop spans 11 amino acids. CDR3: CSARQGPGQFF. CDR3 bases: TGCAGTGCTCGGCAGGGGCCTGGGCAGTTCTTC.

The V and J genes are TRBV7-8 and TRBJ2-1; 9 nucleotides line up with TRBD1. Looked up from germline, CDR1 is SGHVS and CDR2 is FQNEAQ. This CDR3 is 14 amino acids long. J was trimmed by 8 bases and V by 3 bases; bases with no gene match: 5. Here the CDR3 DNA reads TGTGCCAGCAGCTTCTCGGGACAGGGACATGAGCAGTTCTTC. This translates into CASSFSGQGHEQFF. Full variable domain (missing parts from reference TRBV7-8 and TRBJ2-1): GAGVSQSPRYKVAKRGQDVALRCDPISGHVSLFWYQQALGQGPEFLTYFQNEAQLDKSGLPSDRFFAERPEGSVSTLKIQRTQQEDSAVYLCASSFSGQGHEQFFGPGTRLTVL.

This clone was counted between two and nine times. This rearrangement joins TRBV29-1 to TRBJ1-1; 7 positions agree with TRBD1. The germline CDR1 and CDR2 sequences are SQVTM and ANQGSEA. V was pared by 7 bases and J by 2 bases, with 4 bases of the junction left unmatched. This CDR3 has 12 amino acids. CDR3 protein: CSGGDSNTEAFF. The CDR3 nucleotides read TGCAGCGGTGGGGACAGTAACACTGAAGCTTTCTTT.

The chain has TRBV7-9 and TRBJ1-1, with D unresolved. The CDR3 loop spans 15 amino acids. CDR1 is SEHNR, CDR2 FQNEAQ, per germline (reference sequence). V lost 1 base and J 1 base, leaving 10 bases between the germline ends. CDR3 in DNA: TGTGCCAGCAGCTTAGACGAGAGAAGGAACACTGAAGCTTTCTTT. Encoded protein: CASSLDERRNTEAFF.

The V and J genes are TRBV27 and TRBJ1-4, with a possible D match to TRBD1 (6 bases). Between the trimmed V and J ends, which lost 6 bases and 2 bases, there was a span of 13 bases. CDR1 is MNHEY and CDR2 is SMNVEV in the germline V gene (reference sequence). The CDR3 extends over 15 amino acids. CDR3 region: CASRGGFNTNEKLFF. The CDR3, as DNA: TGTGCCAGCAGAGGGGGTTTTAACACTAATGAAAAACTGTTTTTT.

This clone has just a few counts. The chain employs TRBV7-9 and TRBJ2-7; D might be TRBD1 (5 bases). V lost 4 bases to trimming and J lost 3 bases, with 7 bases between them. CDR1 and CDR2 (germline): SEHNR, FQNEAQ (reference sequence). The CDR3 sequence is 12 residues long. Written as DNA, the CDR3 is TGTGCCAGCAGCTCAGGGTACTACGAGCAGTACTTC. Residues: CASSSGYYEQYF.

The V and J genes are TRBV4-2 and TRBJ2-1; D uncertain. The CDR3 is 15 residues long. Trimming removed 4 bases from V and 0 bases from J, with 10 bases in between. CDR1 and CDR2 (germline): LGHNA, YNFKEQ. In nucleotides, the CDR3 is TGTGCCAGCAGCCCCAACCTCTACTCCTACAATGAGCAGTTCTTC. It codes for CASSPNLYSYNEQFF.

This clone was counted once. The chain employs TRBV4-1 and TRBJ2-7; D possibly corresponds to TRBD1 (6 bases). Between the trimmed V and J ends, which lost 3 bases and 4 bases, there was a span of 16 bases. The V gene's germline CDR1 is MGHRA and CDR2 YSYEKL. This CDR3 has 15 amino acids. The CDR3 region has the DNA TGCGCCAGCAGCCAGAGCCCTGGGACATCTTACGAGCAGTACTTC. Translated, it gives CASSQSPGTSYEQYF.

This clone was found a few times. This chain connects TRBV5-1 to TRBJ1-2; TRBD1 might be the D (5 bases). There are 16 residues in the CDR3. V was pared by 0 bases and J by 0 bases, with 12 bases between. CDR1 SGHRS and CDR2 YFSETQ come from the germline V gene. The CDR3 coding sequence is TGCGCCAGCAGCTTGGACGACAGAGACACTAACTATGGCTACACCTTC. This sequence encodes CASSLDDRDTNYGYTF.

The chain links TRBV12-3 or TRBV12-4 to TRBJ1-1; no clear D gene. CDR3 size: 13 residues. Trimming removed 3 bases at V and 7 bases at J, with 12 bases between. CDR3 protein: CASSLGSLNEAFF. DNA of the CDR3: TGTGCCAGCAGTTTGGGCAGCTTAAATGAAGCTTTCTTT.

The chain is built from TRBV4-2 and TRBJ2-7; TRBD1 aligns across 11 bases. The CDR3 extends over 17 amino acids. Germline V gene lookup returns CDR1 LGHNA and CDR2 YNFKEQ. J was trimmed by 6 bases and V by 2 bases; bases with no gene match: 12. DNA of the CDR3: TGTGCCAGCAGCCAACCATTTTCTGGGACAGGGGGGCCCGAGCAGTACTTC. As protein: CASSQPFSGTGGPEQYF.

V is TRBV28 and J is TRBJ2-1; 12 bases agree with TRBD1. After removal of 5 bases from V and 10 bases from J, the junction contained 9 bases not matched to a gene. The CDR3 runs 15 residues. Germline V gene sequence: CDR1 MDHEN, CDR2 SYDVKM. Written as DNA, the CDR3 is TGTGCCAGCAGTAAAGCGGGACAGGGGGCGCGGGAGCAGTTCTTC. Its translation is CASSKAGQGAREQFF.

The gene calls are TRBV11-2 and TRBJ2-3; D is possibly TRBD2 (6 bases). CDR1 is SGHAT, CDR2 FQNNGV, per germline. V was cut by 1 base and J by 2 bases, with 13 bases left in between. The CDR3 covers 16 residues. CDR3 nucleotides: TGTGCCAGCAGCTTAGCAGCTAGCGTTAACACAGATACGCAGTATTTT. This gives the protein CASSLAASVNTDTQYF.

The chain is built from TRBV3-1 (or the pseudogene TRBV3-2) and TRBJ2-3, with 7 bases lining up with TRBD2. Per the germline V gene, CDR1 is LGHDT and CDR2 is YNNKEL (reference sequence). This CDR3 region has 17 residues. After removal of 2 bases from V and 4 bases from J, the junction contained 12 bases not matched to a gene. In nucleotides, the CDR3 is TGTGCCAGCAGCCAATTGCCTGGGAGGGAAGAGCCAGATACGCAGTATTTT. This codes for CASSQLPGREEPDTQYF.

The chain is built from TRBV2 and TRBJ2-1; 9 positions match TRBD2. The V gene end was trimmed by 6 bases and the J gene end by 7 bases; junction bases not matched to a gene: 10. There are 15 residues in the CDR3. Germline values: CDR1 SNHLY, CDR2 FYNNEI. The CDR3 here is CASSLFSGSENEQFF. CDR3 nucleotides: TGTGCCAGCAGCCTATTTAGCGGGAGTGAAAATGAGCAGTTCTTC.

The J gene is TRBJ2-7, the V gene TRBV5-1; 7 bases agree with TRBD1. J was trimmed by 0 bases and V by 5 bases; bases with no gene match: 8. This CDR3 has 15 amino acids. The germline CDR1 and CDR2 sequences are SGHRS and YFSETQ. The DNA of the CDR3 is TGCGCCAGCAGTCCAGGGGGATCCTTCTCCTACGAGCAGTACTTC. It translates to CASSPGGSFSYEQYF.

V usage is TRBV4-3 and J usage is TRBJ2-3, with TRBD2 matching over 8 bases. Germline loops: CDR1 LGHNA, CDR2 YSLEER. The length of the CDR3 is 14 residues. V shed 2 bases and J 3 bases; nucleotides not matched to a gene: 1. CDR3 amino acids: CASSQSGRTDTQYF. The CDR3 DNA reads TGCGCCAGCAGCCAAAGCGGGAGAACAGATACGCAGTATTTT.

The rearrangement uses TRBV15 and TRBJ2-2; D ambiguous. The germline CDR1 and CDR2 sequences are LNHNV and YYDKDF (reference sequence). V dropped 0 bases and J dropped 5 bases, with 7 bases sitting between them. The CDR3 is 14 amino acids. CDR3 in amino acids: CATSRDRGTGELFF. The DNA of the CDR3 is TGTGCCACCAGCAGAGACCGCGGAACCGGGGAGCTGTTTTTT.

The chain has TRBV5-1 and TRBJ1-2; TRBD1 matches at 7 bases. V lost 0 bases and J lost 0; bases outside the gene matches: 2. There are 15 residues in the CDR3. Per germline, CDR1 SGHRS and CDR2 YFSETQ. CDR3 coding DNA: TGCGCCAGCAGCTTGGAGGGGGCTACTAACTATGGCTACACCTTC. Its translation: CASSLEGATNYGYTF.

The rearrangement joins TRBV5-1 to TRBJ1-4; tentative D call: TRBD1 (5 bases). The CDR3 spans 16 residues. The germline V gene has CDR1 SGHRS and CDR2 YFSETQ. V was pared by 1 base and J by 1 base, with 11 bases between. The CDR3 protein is CASSLYLTGTNEKLFF. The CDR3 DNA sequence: TGCGCCAGCAGCTTGTATCTAACAGGAACTAATGAAAAACTGTTTTTT.

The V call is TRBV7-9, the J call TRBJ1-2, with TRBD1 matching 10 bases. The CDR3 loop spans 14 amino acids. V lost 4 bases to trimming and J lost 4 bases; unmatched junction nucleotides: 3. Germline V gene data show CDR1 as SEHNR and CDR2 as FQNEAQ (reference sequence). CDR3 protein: CASSSGQGLYGYTF. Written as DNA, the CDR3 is TGTGCCAGCAGCTCGGGACAGGGGCTCTATGGCTACACCTTC.

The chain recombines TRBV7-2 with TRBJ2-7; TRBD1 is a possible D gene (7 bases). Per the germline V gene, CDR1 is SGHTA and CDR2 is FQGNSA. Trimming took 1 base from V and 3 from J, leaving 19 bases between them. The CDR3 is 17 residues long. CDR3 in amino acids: CASSLVVQGGANYEQYF. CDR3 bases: TGTGCCAGCAGCTTAGTTGTTCAGGGGGGCGCCAACTACGAGCAGTACTTC.

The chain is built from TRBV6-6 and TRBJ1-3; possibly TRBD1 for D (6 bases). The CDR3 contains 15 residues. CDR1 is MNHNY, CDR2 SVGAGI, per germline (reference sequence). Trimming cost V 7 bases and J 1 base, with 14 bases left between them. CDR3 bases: TGTGCCAGCAATAGACAGGAGAATTCTGGAAACACCATATATTTT. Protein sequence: CASNRQENSGNTIYF.